The entry that follows covers one TCR beta chain sequence. Its antigen remains unidentified. People in the study who had HIV all got their treatment in the United States. This record comes from a study of long-term antiretroviral therapy in people with HIV. Findings and caveats of the study: Within the repertoire, clones expanded before ART were dominant at all time points.

They ran version v3.0 of the immunoSEQ assay at survey level. Clones were sequenced by immunoSEQ multiplex PCR, and TCRdb holds only the in-frame ones, with some missing. The sample contains about 20,000 clones, 90% of which appear only once. The starting material was unsorted PBMCs, obtained approximately 4.2 years before starting antiretroviral therapy. This receptor was taken from a woman aged 30 to 39 with HIV.

The chain's CDR3 is CSVEVPLHGDYGYTF. CDR3 sequence (DNA): TGCAGCGTTGAAGTCCCCCTACACGGTGACTATGGCTACACCTTC. The V call is TRBV29-1, the J call TRBJ1-2; D call uncertain. Trimming stripped 1 base from V and 3 bases from J, with 15 bases between. Per germline, CDR1 SQVTM and CDR2 ANQGSEA. The CDR3 extends over 15 amino acids.